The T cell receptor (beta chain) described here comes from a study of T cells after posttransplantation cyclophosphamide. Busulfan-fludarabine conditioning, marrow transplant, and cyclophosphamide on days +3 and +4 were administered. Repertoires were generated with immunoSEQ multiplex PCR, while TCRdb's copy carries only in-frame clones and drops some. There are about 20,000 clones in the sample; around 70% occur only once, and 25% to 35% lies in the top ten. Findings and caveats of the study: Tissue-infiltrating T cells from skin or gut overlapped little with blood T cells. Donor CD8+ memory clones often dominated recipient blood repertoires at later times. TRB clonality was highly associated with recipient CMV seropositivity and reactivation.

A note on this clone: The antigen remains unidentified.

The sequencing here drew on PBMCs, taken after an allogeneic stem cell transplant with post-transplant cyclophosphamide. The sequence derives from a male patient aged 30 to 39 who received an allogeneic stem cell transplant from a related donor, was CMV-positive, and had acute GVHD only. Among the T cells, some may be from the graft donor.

CDR3 in amino acids: CASSSSPYSGGGETQYF. The DNA of the CDR3 is TGTGCCAGCAGCTCCTCTCCTTATAGCGGGGGCGGGGAGACCCAGTACTTC. This sequence joins TRBV9 and TRBJ2-5; 9 nucleotides agree with TRBD2. Germline assignment: CDR1 SGDLS and CDR2 YYNGEE. The V segment lost 4 bases and the J segment 5 bases; nucleotides outside the gene matches: 15. The CDR3 is made up of 17 amino acids.